The subject of this entry is one T cell receptor (beta chain). These data are taken from a study of blood T cells in healthy people across ages. A second PCR of roughly 6 to 12 cycles used a sample-barcoded 5' primer and a J-beta primer mix. MiXCR, applied by TCRdb to the 5' RACE reads, yields one record per CDR3 protein. The sample yields fewer than 900,000 distinct CDR3 sequences, around 36% seen once. Trimming shortened V by 6 bases and J by 4 bases, and 15 bases separated the two germline ends. The CDR3 spans 13 residues. From germline, CDR1 is DFQATT and CDR2 SNEGSKA (reference sequence). The chain is built from TRBV20-1 and TRBJ2-5; D is unclear. Sequenced sample: blood. The sequence was obtained from a man aged 18 to 29 in good health. The CDR3 spells CSAEAALRETQYF. The CDR3 coding sequence is TGCAGTGCCGAGGCAGCCCTCCGAGAGACCCAGTACTTC.